One sample yielded the 20 T cell receptor beta chains listed below, sequenced in a study of blood T cell repertoires in COVID-19. Only in-frame clones appear in the TCRdb table, and some are missing; sequencing was by immunoSEQ multiplex PCR. The sample contains about 140,000 clones, 84% of which appear only once. The sequencing input was peripheral blood. All receptors derive from a man younger than 40 with COVID-19, enrolled during active disease.

The V call is TRBV19, the J call TRBJ1-2; D remains ambiguous. Trimming took 8 bases from V and 8 from J, leaving 18 bases between them. The germline V gene encodes CDR1 LNHDA and CDR2 SQIVND (reference sequence). This CDR3 is 13 amino acids long. CDR3 in DNA: TGTGCCAGTGGGGAGGTTTTTTCGTTGGGCTACACCTTC. This sequence encodes CASGEVFSLGYTF.

This rearrangement joins TRBV10-3 to TRBJ2-3, with D perhaps matching TRBD2 (6 bases). The CDR3 runs 15 residues. Germline-derived CDR1 and CDR2 are ENHRY and SYGVKD. V was trimmed by 10 bases and J by 4 bases, leaving 21 bases between them. The CDR3, as DNA: TGTGCCACCCAGGGCTGGAGGGCCGGCGCAGATACGCAGTATTTT. Its protein is CATQGWRAGADTQYF.

This chain uses TRBV12-5 with TRBJ2-7; 13 nucleotides line up with TRBD2. The CDR3 spans 17 residues. Germline assignment: CDR1 LGHNT and CDR2 FRNRAP. The J segment lost 5 bases and the V segment lost 7 bases, leaving 14 bases of the junction unmatched. For the CDR3, the DNA is TGTGCTAGTGCCTCGGGACTAGCGGGACCCGGCGGGGACGAGCAGTACTTC. Translating it yields CASASGLAGPGGDEQYF.

CDR3 region: CASRGTGFGYTF. The DNA of the CDR3 is TGTGCCAGCAGAGGGACAGGGTTTGGCTACACCTTC. The rearrangement uses TRBV2 and TRBJ1-2; 9 nucleotides agree with TRBD1. This CDR3 region has 12 residues. After removal of 6 bases from V and 7 bases from J, the junction contained 3 bases not matched to a gene. Per the germline V gene, CDR1 is SNHLY and CDR2 is FYNNEI. Variable domain in full (rest from reference TRBV2 and TRBJ1-2): EPEVTQTPSHQVTQMGQEVILRCVPISNHLYFYWYRQILGQKVEFLVSFYNNEISEKSEIFDDQFSVERPDGSNFTLKIRSTKLEDSAMYFCASRGTGFGYTFGSGTRLTVV.

The CDR3 bases are TGTGCCAGCCCCCCGGGCCCAGGGGGGTACGAGCAGTACTTC. Its translation is CASPPGPGGYEQYF. The V gene is TRBV7-3, the J gene TRBJ2-7; TRBD1 might be the D (7 bases). The CDR3 loop spans 14 amino acids. Trimming removed 8 bases from V and 4 bases from J, with 18 bases in between. Germline V gene sequence: CDR1 SGHTA, CDR2 FQGTGA.

The chain has TRBV15 and TRBJ2-1, with 7 positions matching TRBD2. Germline V gene lookup returns CDR1 LNHNV and CDR2 YYDKDF (reference sequence). The length of the CDR3 is 17 residues. V was clipped by 1 base and J by 2 bases; unmatched bases: 8. CDR3 sequence (DNA): TGTGCCACCAGCAGAGGGTGGCGGGAGAATACCTACAATGAGCAGTTCTTC. This codes for CATSRGWRENTYNEQFF.

V gene TRBV27 combines with J gene TRBJ2-1; TRBD2 aligns across 9 bases. The CDR3 covers 16 residues. Germline V gene lookup returns CDR1 MNHEY and CDR2 SMNVEV (reference sequence). Trimming removed 3 bases from V and 7 bases from J; junction bases left unmatched: 10. CDR3 DNA sequence: TGTGCCAGCAGTTTGCCCCAGACTAGCGGTAGGAATGAGCAGTTCTTC. Translated: CASSLPQTSGRNEQFF.

The chain is built from TRBV15 and TRBJ2-1; possible D gene TRBD1, 5 bases. Germline V gene data show CDR1 as LNHNV and CDR2 as YYDKDF (reference sequence). This CDR3 has 17 amino acids. Trimming pared 0 bases from V and 0 bases from J, leaving 12 bases between. CDR3 nucleotide sequence: TGTGCCACCAGCAGAGATCCAGGGTACCGCTCCTACAATGAGCAGTTCTTC. It translates to CATSRDPGYRSYNEQFF. The variable domain in full, with the rest retrieved from reference TRBV15 and TRBJ2-1, is DAMVIQNPRYQVTQFGKPVTLSCSQTLNHNVMYWYQQKSSQAPKLLFHYYDKDFNNEADTPDNFQSRRPNTSFCFLDIRSPGLGDTAMYLCATSRDPGYRSYNEQFFGPGTRLTVL.

The V call is TRBV19, the J call TRBJ2-1; 9 positions match TRBD2. Trimming removed 6 bases from V and 6 bases from J; junction bases left unmatched: 6. There are 14 residues in the CDR3. The germline V gene encodes CDR1 LNHDA and CDR2 SQIVND (reference sequence). As DNA, the CDR3 is TGTGCCAGTAGGGTGAGGCGGGAGGGCAATGAGCAGTTCTTC. Translating it yields CASRVRREGNEQFF.

The genes are TRBV10-2 and TRBJ1-5, with 12 bases identical to TRBD1. Germline V gene data show CDR1 as WSHSY and CDR2 as SAAADI. The length of the CDR3 is 15 residues. Unmatched junction bases numbered 0, after V lost 6 bases and J lost 0 bases. CDR3 DNA: TGCGCCAGCAGGGGACAGGGGGCTAGCAATCAGCCCCAGCATTTT. Translation: CASRGQGASNQPQHF.

A word on this clone: Other DNA sequences in this specimen translate into the identical CDR3. The chain joins TRBV6-5 to TRBJ2-7, with a tentative D call TRBD1 (5 bases). Between the trimmed V and J ends, which lost 0 bases and 4 bases, there was a span of 13 bases. The length of the CDR3 is 15 residues. The germline CDR1 and CDR2 sequences are MNHEY and SVGAGI. CDR3: CASSYSWKGAYEQYF. CDR3 DNA: TGTGCCAGCAGTTACTCGTGGAAAGGGGCGTACGAGCAGTACTTC.

The rearrangement links TRBV28 to TRBJ1-6; D not certain. V was pared by 3 bases and J by 10 bases, with 13 bases between. Germline loops: CDR1 MDHEN, CDR2 SYDVKM. The CDR3 spans 14 residues. Written as DNA, the CDR3 is TGTGCCAGCAGTTTGGAGGGATCACGGTCACCCCTCCACTTT. Translated, it gives CASSLEGSRSPLHF.

This chain uses TRBV15 with TRBJ2-7, with TRBD1 as a possible D gene (6 bases). The CDR3 is 16 residues long. Germline-derived CDR1 and CDR2 are LNHNV and YYDKDF (reference sequence). The V end lost 0 bases, the J end lost 6 bases, and 18 bases lay between the germline ends. CDR3 in amino acids: CATSRERSTGHPEQYF. The CDR3 DNA sequence: TGTGCCACCAGCAGAGAACGGTCAACGGGACACCCCGAGCAGTACTTC.

The chain combines TRBV19 with TRBJ1-5; D is perhaps TRBD1 (6 bases). CDR1 is LNHDA and CDR2 is SQIVND in the germline V gene (reference sequence). Trimming cost V 4 bases and J 3 bases, with 13 bases left between them. The length of the CDR3 is 15 residues. CDR3 DNA: TGTGCCAGTAGTACCCAGGGGTTCCACAATCAGCCCCAGCATTTT. The encoded protein is CASSTQGFHNQPQHF. Variable domain in full (rest from reference TRBV19 and TRBJ1-5): DGGITQSPKYLFRKEGQNVTLSCEQNLNHDAMYWYRQDPGQGLRLIYYSQIVNDFQKGDIAEGYSVSREKKESFPLTVTSAQKNPTAFYLCASSTQGFHNQPQHFGDGTRLSIL.

This sequence joins TRBV5-5 and TRBJ1-4; no reliable D call. The germline CDR1 and CDR2 sequences are SGHKS and YYEKEE (reference sequence). The CDR3 loop spans 13 amino acids. V gave up 0 bases and J gave up 5 bases, with 5 bases separating them. CDR3 sequence reads: CASSLERNEKLFF. The CDR3 bases are TGTGCCAGCAGCTTGGAGAGGAATGAAAAACTGTTTTTT. Variable domain in full (rest from reference TRBV5-5 and TRBJ1-4): DAGVTQSPTHLIKTRGQQVTLRCSPISGHKSVSWYQQVLGQGPQFIFQYYEKEERGRGNFPDRFSARQFPNYSSELNVNALLLGDSALYLCASSLERNEKLFFGSGTQLSVL.

This clone was picked up a small number of times. The rearrangement uses TRBV28 and TRBJ1-2; 10 bases fit TRBD1. This CDR3 spans 15 amino acids. Germline loops: CDR1 MDHEN, CDR2 SYDVKM. V was pared by 7 bases and J by 2 bases, with 7 bases of the junction left unmatched. Written as DNA, the CDR3 is TGTGCCAGCAATGACCGGGGACAGGGGAACTATGGCTACACCTTC. Translation: CASNDRGQGNYGYTF.

The CDR3 loop reads CASESRDRGEQYF. The CDR3 DNA follows: TGTGCCAGCGAGAGTCGGGACAGAGGAGAGCAGTACTTC. The chain links TRBV6-5 to TRBJ2-7, with 7 bases lining up with TRBD1. J gave up 7 bases and V 8 bases, and 11 bases lay outside the gene matches. This CDR3 comprises 13 residues. Germline V gene data show CDR1 as MNHEY and CDR2 as SVGAGI.

V gene TRBV7-2 combines with J gene TRBJ1-3; TRBD1 matches at 11 bases. J lost 0 bases, V lost 1 base, and 5 bases had no gene match. The CDR3 runs to 18 residues. The V gene's germline CDR1 is SGHTA and CDR2 FQGNSA. The chain's CDR3 is CASSLEPDRGPSGNTIYF. The CDR3 nucleotides are TGTGCCAGCAGCTTAGAGCCGGACAGGGGGCCCTCTGGAAACACCATATATTTT.

The chain couples TRBV27 to TRBJ1-6; D remains unclear. Trimming took off 3 bases at V and 4 bases at J, with 13 bases between the two ends. Germline V gene lookup returns CDR1 MNHEY and CDR2 SMNVEV (reference sequence). The CDR3 contains 16 residues. CDR3 in amino acids: CASSFQSSKYNSPLHF. DNA of the CDR3: TGTGCCAGCAGTTTCCAGTCTTCCAAATATAATTCACCCCTCCACTTT.

V gene TRBV5-1 combines with J gene TRBJ2-5, with 9 bases lining up with TRBD2. Per the germline V gene, CDR1 is SGHRS and CDR2 is YFSETQ. With 5 bases clipped from V and 4 bases from J, the junction kept 12 bases outside the gene matches. The CDR3 extends over 16 amino acids. The CDR3 region is CASSPGLAGRLETQYF. CDR3 nucleotide sequence: TGCGCCAGCAGTCCCGGGCTAGCGGGGAGATTAGAGACCCAGTACTTC. The complete variable domain, with remaining parts taken from reference TRBV5-1 and TRBJ2-5, reads KAGVTQTPRYLIKTRGQQVTLSCSPISGHRSVSWYQQTPGQGLQFLFEYFSETQRNKGNFPGRFSGRQFSNSRSEMNVSTLELGDSALYLCASSPGLAGRLETQYFGPGTRLLVL.